This T cell receptor (beta chain) comes out of a study of beta chain features in type 1 diabetes. Study-wide points: For Type 1 diabetes patients, all four CD4+ subsets carried TCRB CDR3s that were moderately but significantly shorter.

About this clone: Its antigen is not known.

The authors reverse transcribed all of the isolated RNA, so sequencing captured expressed TCRB transcripts. The protocol was immunoSEQ multiplex PCR, while the TCRdb copy is restricted to in-frame clones and leaves out a portion. The sample comprises 970,000 or so clones, roughly 15% of which are singletons, and 0.02% to 0.03% rests with the top ten. V shed 5 bases, J shed 3 bases, and the junction held 3 bases outside the gene matches. Germline loops: CDR1 LNHDA, CDR2 SQIVND (reference sequence). This CDR3 spans 13 amino acids. This clonotype originated in a woman younger than 35 in good health. The rearrangement uses TRBV19 and TRBJ2-7; 8 bases line up with TRBD1. The specimen sequenced was naive CD4+ T cells from blood. CDR3 coding DNA: TGTGCCAGTAGTGCCGGGACAGGCTACGAGCAGTACTTC. The encoded protein is CASSAGTGYEQYF.